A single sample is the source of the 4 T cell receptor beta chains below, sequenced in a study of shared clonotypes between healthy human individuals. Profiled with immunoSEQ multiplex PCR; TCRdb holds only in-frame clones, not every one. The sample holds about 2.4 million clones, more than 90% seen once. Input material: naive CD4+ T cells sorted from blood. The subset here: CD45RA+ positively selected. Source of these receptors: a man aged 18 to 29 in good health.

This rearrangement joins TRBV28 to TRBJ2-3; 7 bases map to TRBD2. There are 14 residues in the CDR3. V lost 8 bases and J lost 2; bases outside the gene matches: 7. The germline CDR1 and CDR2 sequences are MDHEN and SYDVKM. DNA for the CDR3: TGTGCCAGCGGTGAGCGGGGCTTCACAGATACGCAGTATTTT. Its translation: CASGERGFTDTQYF.

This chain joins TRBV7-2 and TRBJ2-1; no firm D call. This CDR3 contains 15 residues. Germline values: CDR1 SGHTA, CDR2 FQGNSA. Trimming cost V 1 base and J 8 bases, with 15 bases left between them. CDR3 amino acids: CASSLDTASGYEQFF. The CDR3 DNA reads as TGTGCCAGCAGCTTAGATACTGCTTCGGGTTATGAGCAGTTCTTC. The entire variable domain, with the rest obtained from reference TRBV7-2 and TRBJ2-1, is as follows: GAGVSQSPSNKVTEKGKDVELRCDPISGHTALYWYRQSLGQGLEFLIYFQGNSAPDKSGLPSDRFSAERTGGSVSTLTIQRTQQEDSAVYLCASSLDTASGYEQFFGPGTRLTVL.

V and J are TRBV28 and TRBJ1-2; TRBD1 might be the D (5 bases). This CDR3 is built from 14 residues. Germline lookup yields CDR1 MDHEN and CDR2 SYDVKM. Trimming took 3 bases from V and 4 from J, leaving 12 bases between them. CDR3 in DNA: TGTGCCAGCAGTTTGGGGGGTACGGCCTATGGCTACACCTTC. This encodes CASSLGGTAYGYTF.

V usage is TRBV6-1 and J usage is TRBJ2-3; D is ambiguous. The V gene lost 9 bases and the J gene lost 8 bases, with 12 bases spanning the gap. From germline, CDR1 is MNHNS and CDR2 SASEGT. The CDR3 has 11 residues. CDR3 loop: CASTTVLTQYF. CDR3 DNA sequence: TGTGCCAGTACGACTGTTCTTACGCAGTATTTT.